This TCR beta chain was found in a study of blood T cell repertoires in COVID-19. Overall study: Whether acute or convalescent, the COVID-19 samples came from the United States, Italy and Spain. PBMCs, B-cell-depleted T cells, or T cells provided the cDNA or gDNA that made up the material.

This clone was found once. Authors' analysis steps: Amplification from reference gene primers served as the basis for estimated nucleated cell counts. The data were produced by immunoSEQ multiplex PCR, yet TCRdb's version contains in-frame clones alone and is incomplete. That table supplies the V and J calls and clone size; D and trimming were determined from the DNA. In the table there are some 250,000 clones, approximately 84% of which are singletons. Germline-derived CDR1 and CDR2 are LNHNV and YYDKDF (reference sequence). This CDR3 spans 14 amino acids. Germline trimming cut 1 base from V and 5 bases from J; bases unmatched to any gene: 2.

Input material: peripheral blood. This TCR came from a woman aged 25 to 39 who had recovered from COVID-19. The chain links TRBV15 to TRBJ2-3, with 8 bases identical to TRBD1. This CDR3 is CATSRGDRKDTQYF. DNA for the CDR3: TGTGCCACCAGCAGAGGGGACAGGAAAGATACGCAGTATTTT.